This T cell receptor beta chain is drawn from a study of blood T cells in healthy people across ages. Study results and caveats: Across the age range, TCR beta diversity per million T cells fell in a roughly linear way. PBMCs were not sorted, which prevented a conclusive comparison of naive versus antigen-experienced cells. Expanded clonotype changes were possibly confounded by unknown donor CMV status.

V dropped 5 bases and J dropped 2 bases, with 6 bases sitting between them. The CDR3 runs 11 residues. Germline lookup yields CDR1 DFQATT and CDR2 SNEGSKA (reference sequence). Turning to this clonotype: Its target is not known.

Together with a sample-barcoded 5' primer, a J-beta primer mix was included in a second PCR lasting roughly 7 to 11 cycles. TCRdb itself ran the 5' RACE reads through MiXCR, one entry per CDR3 protein. The sample carries some 790,000 distinct CDR3 sequences, 29% recorded once. Donors were systemically healthy Caucasian individuals from Russia aged about 6 to 90 years. This receptor was obtained from a woman older than 75 in good health. The genes are TRBV20-1 and TRBJ2-5; D unresolved. Specimen: blood. The CDR3 sequence is CSAWMQETQYF. CDR3 DNA: TGCAGTGCTTGGATGCAAGAGACCCAGTACTTC.